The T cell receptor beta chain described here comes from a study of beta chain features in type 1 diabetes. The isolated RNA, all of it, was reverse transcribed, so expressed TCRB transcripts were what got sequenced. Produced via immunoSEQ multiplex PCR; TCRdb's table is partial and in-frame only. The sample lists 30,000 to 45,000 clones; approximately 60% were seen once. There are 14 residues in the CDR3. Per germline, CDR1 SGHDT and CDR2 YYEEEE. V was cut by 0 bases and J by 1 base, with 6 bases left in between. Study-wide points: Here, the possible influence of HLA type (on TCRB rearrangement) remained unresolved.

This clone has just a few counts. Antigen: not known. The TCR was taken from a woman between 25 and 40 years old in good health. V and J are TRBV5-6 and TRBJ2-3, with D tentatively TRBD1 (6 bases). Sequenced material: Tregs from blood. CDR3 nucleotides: TGTGCCAGCAGCTTGGGGGGGCGCACAGATACGCAGTATTTT. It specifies CASSLGGRTDTQYF.